This TCR beta chain was profiled in a study of post-analysis software for immune sequencing data. General observations from the study: TRBV5-6, TRBV5-1 and TRBV20-1 were among roughly 5 TRBV segments more frequent in patients than controls.

A remark on this clonotype: Its target is unknown.

CDR1 and CDR2 from the germline V gene are SGHTA and FQGTGA. The CDR3 loop spans 13 amino acids. V was shortened by 11 bases and J by 6 bases, with 18 bases between the two germline ends. Carried by the TCR beta cDNA libraries were unique molecular identifiers. TCRdb processed the PCR reads anew with MiXCR; each CDR3 protein has one entry. There are roughly 170,000 distinct CDR3 sequences in the sample; about 32% occur only once, and about 1.6% lies in the top ten. The TCR sequence derives from a girl aged 10 to 17 with multiple sclerosis. The sequenced sample was blood. V and J are TRBV7-3 and TRBJ2-3; D is uncertain. CDR3 in amino acids: CAASSLGPDTQYF. DNA for the CDR3: TGTGCCGCCAGCAGCTTAGGGCCCGATACGCAGTATTTT.